These T cell receptor beta chains were read from a single sample in a study of T-cell reconstitution after alpha-beta-depleted transplantation in children. Using its own MiXCR run on the PCR reads, TCRdb lists one record per CDR3 protein. This sample has approximately 290,000 distinct CDR3 sequences, with about 9.9% found just once. The sequencing used peripheral blood, collected 180 days after TCRalphabeta/CD19-depleted stem cell transplant. The receptors derive from a male patient aged 2 to 9 who had a stem cell transplant for chronic granulomatous disease, so the T cells may come from the graft donor. The CDR3 runs from the conserved cysteine through the conserved F or W. A D gene is named only where the DNA matches it firmly. Only part of the rows carry a size: once, few, many, or a class if the clone is expanded.

>many|-|TRBJ2-3|TRBV4-2
CASSQTGIDARQYF
TGTGCCAGCAGCCAAACAGGTATTGATGCCCGGCAGTATTTT
>many|-|TRBJ1-2|TRBV7-2
CASSRTDYYGYTF
TGTGCCAGCAGCCGGACGGACTACTATGGCTACACCTTC
>many|-|TRBJ2-4|TRBV27
CASSLQGRAKNIQYF
TGTGCCAGCAGTTTACAAGGGCGTGCCAAAAACATTCAGTACTTC
>many|TRBD2|TRBJ2-7|TRBV11-2
CASSLYLSGDPYEQYF
TGTGCCAGCAGCTTATATCTTAGCGGGGACCCCTACGAGCAGTACTTC
>many|TRBD2|TRBJ2-7|TRBV28
CASRLAGRYEQYF
TGTGCCAGCAGGCTAGCGGGCCGCTACGAGCAGTACTTC
>many|TRBD2|TRBJ2-7|TRBV20-1
CSAERYGTKYF
TGCAGTGCTGAGCGGTACGGGACTAAGTACTTC
>-|-|TRBJ2-3|TRBV30
CAWSGKAGSEDTQYF
TGTGCCTGGAGTGGAAAGGCGGGAAGCGAAGATACGCAGTATTTT
>many|TRBD1|TRBJ2-7|TRBV29-1
CSVSLSGQGVREQYF
TGCAGCGTTAGTCTATCGGGACAGGGGGTTCGGGAGCAGTACTTC
>many|-|TRBJ2-1|TRBV11-2
CASSLALLSNEQFF
TGTGCCAGCAGCTTAGCCTTACTAAGCAATGAGCAGTTCTTC
>many|TRBD2|TRBJ2-3|TRBV20-1
CSASPLLRGEATDTQYF
TGCAGTGCTTCCCCACTGTTGCGGGGGGAGGCCACAGATACGCAGTATTTT
>many|-|TRBJ2-3|TRBV20-1
CSARIRGTDTQYF
TGCAGTGCTAGAATCCGGGGGACAGATACGCAGTATTTT
>-|TRBD2|TRBJ2-1|TRBV7-3
CASSLNGGLLNEQFF
TGTGCCAGCAGCCTAAATGGGGGACTACTCAATGAGCAGTTCTTC
>-|-|TRBJ2-1|TRBV7-3
CASSPSPGAGNEQFF
TGTGCCAGCAGCCCAAGCCCGGGAGCGGGTAATGAGCAGTTCTTC
>-|TRBD2|TRBJ2-1|TRBV27
CARANGASGGHSYNEQFF
TGTGCCAGGGCCAACGGGGCTAGCGGGGGACACTCCTACAATGAGCAGTTCTTC
>many|TRBD1|TRBJ1-2|TRBV4-1
CASSQGLTGTYGYTF
TGCGCCAGCAGCCAAGGCCTGACAGGGACCTATGGCTACACCTTC
>-|-|TRBJ2-5|TRBV2
CASRWDTTYQETQYF
TGTGCCAGCCGGTGGGACACGACGTACCAAGAGACCCAGTACTTC
>many|-|TRBJ2-1|TRBV12-5
CASGLATGARYNEQFF
TGTGCTAGTGGTTTGGCGACAGGCGCCCGGTACAATGAGCAGTTCTTC
>many|TRBD2|TRBJ2-7|TRBV5-1
CASSTSGVREYEQYF
TGCGCCAGCAGCACTAGCGGGGTCCGGGAATACGAGCAGTACTTC